This TCR beta chain was captured by sequencing in a study of a mutant IDH1 vaccine in newly diagnosed glioma. On the study more broadly: Earlier therapy was either radiotherapy, temozolomide, or both, and most got both.

Study-level results: Altogether, 80% to 95% of patients exhibited vaccine-induced immune responses. Pseudoprogression apparently lacked any relation to changes in top peripheral T cell clonotypes.

TCRdb's table, derived via immunoSEQ multiplex PCR, lists solely in-frame clones and lacks some. This sample has about 54,000 clones, with 65% to 85% found just once. Time point: baseline, week 1 (first vaccination visit). Treatment specified: pre-vaccination baseline after standard-of-care therapy. Note on this clone: Its antigen is undetermined.

Germline V CDR1 and CDR2: GTSNPN, SVGIG (reference sequence). CDR3 length equals 12 residues. The V end was cut by 0 bases, the J end by 4 bases, with 4 bases between. The source of this sequence is a man in his late teens or twenties with glioma. The chain uses TRBV30 and TRBJ1-3; D is uncertain. The source was PBMCs, collected from a glioma patient treated with radiotherapy, temozolomide or both. The CDR3 loop reads CAWSVDGNTIYF. CDR3 bases: TGTGCCTGGAGTGTAGACGGAAACACCATATATTTT.